This TCR beta chain was captured in a study of blood T cell repertoires in COVID-19. How the authors handled the data: For nucleated cells, counts were estimated from reference gene primer amplification. Data came from immunoSEQ multiplex PCR; TCRdb stores just in-frame clones and leaves some out. V and J calls and clone size follow that table, whereas D and trimming were derived from the DNA. The sample consists of 250,000 or so clones, approximately 85% of them appearing once. The J segment lost 6 bases and the V segment lost 6 bases, leaving 11 bases of the junction unmatched. The CDR3 runs 16 residues. Germline CDR1 ENHRY, CDR2 SYGVKD. There are a few counts of this clone.

Sequencing was done on a sample of PBMCs or T cells enriched from blood (not recorded which). The gene calls are TRBV10-3 and TRBJ2-1; 10 nucleotides line up with TRBD2. The clonotype originates from a woman aged 45 to 65 who had recovered from COVID-19. The CDR3 here is CAIRRTGTSVSNEQFF. In DNA, the CDR3 is TGTGCCATCAGGAGAACCGGGACTAGCGTTTCCAATGAGCAGTTCTTC.